Shown below are 15 T cell receptor beta chains from a single sample sequenced in a study of early T cells in non-severe SARS-CoV-2 infection. MiXCR was run by TCRdb on the 5' RACE reads, yielding one entry per CDR3 protein. The sample holds 95,000 to 110,000 distinct CDR3 sequences, roughly 10% seen once. The sequenced material came from whole blood. These receptors all stem from an adult who was a healthcare worker with PCR-confirmed SARS-CoV-2 infection or an uninfected control (not recorded which).

This clonotype was seen at least ten times. The genes are TRBV6-5 and TRBJ2-3, with D maybe TRBD2 (5 bases). This CDR3 has 14 amino acids. The V and J ends lost 10 bases and 0 bases respectively, with 14 bases between them. CDR1 and CDR2 (germline): MNHEY, SVGAGI. This chain's CDR3 is CATLSGQSTDTQYF. CDR3 sequence (DNA): TGTGCCACCCTAAGCGGCCAGAGCACAGATACGCAGTATTTT.

This clonotype has at least ten counts. The rearrangement links TRBV29-1 to TRBJ2-5, with unresolved D. Trimming stripped 6 bases from V and 7 bases from J, with 18 bases between. Germline lookup yields CDR1 SQVTM and CDR2 ANQGSEA. The CDR3 spans 13 residues. CDR3 residues: CSVPSSLWGTQYF. CDR3 DNA: TGCAGCGTCCCTAGTTCCCTATGGGGGACCCAGTACTTC. Together with reference TRBV29-1 and TRBJ2-5, the CDR3 gives the full variable domain: SAVISQKPSRDICQRGTSLTIQCQVDSQVTMMFWYRQQPGQSLTLIATANQGSEATYESGFVIDKFPISRPNLTFSTLTVSNMSPEDSSIYLCSVPSSLWGTQYFGPGTRLLVL.

This clonotype came up many times. V and J are TRBV2 and TRBJ1-1, with TRBD1 identical over 7 bases. The CDR3 runs to 15 residues. Losses at the gene ends were 1 base for V and 4 bases for J; bases not matched to a gene: 6. Germline loops: CDR1 SNHLY, CDR2 FYNNEI. The CDR3 spells CASSEETGRTTEAFF. Here the CDR3 DNA reads TGTGCCAGCAGTGAAGAGACAGGGCGGACCACTGAAGCTTTCTTT. Complete variable domain (other parts from reference TRBV2 and TRBJ1-1): EPEVTQTPSHQVTQMGQEVILRCVPISNHLYFYWYRQILGQKVEFLVSFYNNEISEKSEIFDDQFSVERPDGSNFTLKIRSTKLEDSAMYFCASSEETGRTTEAFFGQGTRLTVV.

The J gene is TRBJ2-3, the V gene TRBV7-2, with D tentatively TRBD1 (6 bases). Germline V gene data show CDR1 as SGHTA and CDR2 as FQGNSA. CDR3 length: 15 residues. Trimming stripped 5 bases from V and 6 bases from J, with 18 bases between. Here the CDR3 reads CASSPGLARGDTQYF. The CDR3 DNA is TGTGCCAGCAGCCCCGGACTCGCGAGGGGGGATACGCAGTATTTT.

This chain links TRBV20-1 with TRBJ2-5; possible D gene TRBD1, 5 bases. Trimming left V 5 bases short and J 4 bases short, with 17 bases between. The CDR3 runs to 14 residues. The germline V gene encodes CDR1 DFQATT and CDR2 SNEGSKA (reference sequence). The CDR3 DNA reads as TGCAGTGCTCTATTTGTTCTGGGGCGAGAGACCCAGTACTTC. Amino acid sequence: CSALFVLGRETQYF.

This clonotype was seen ten or more times. The V gene is TRBV20-1, the J gene TRBJ1-1, with D hard to call. This CDR3 is built from 12 residues. V was shortened by 5 bases and J by 6 bases, with 13 bases between the two germline ends. CDR1 is DFQATT, CDR2 SNEGSKA, per germline (reference sequence). CDR3: CSASSGLPEAFF. DNA of the CDR3: TGCAGTGCTTCATCCGGTCTCCCTGAAGCTTTCTTT.

This clonotype has a handful of counts. The rearrangement joins TRBV20-1 to TRBJ1-5; D possibly corresponds to TRBD1 (5 bases). The germline V and J ends were trimmed by 0 bases and 6 bases, with 12 bases remaining between them. The length of the CDR3 is 14 residues. The germline CDR1 and CDR2 sequences are DFQATT and SNEGSKA (reference sequence). In DNA, the CDR3 is TGCAGTGCTAGAGATTCGTCAGGGATTCAGCCCCAGCATTTT. Translation: CSARDSSGIQPQHF.

This clonotype was observed a few times. This sequence joins TRBV11-2 and TRBJ2-3, with D tentatively TRBD1 or TRBD2 (6 bases each). The length of the CDR3 is 15 residues. The germline V gene encodes CDR1 SGHAT and CDR2 FQNNGV. Trimming pared 1 base from V and 4 bases from J, leaving 12 bases between. The CDR3 bases are TGTGCCAGCAGCTTAGGTGACAGGAGGGCAGATACGCAGTATTTT. Its translation is CASSLGDRRADTQYF.

This clonotype came up many times. The V and J genes are TRBV18 and TRBJ1-5; 10 bases fit TRBD1. This CDR3 is built from 16 residues. The germline CDR1 and CDR2 sequences are KGHSH and LQKENI. Trimming cost V 3 bases and J 0 bases; bases outside gene matches: 2. Here the CDR3 reads CASSPGTGDSNQPQHF. The CDR3 nucleotides read TGTGCCAGCTCACCCGGGACAGGGGATAGCAATCAGCCCCAGCATTTT. Full variable domain (outside the CDR3, taken from reference TRBV18 and TRBJ1-5): NAGVMQNPRHLVRRRGQEARLRCSPMKGHSHVYWYRQLPEEGLKFMVYLQKENIIDESGMPKERFSAEFPKEGPSILRIQQVVRGDSAAYFCASSPGTGDSNQPQHFGDGTRLSIL.

This clonotype was counted at least ten times. J is TRBJ2-3 and V is TRBV4-1; 12 bases map to TRBD2. J was trimmed by 1 base and V by 3 bases; bases with no gene match: 5. This CDR3 has 17 amino acids. Germline-derived CDR1 and CDR2 are MGHRA and YSYEKL. DNA of the CDR3: TGCGCCAGCAGCCATCCGGGACTAGCGGGCGGCACAGATACGCAGTATTTT. It translates to CASSHPGLAGGTDTQYF.

The sample holds a few counts of this clonotype. The rearrangement uses TRBV30 and TRBJ1-1; the D is unclear. The CDR3 contains 11 residues. Deletions cut 2 bases from V and 5 bases from J, with 6 bases between. From germline, CDR1 is GTSNPN and CDR2 SVGIG (reference sequence). CDR3 DNA: TGTGCCTGGAGTCCCTTAACTGAAGCTTTCTTT. It specifies CAWSPLTEAFF. Supplemented by reference TRBV30 and TRBJ1-1, the full variable domain reads SQTIHQWPATLVQPVGSPLSLECTVEGTSNPNLYWYRQAAGRGLQLLFYSVGIGQISSEVPQNLSASRPQDRQFILSSKKLLLSDSGFYLCAWSPLTEAFFGQGTRLTVV.

This clonotype was detected many times. The chain has TRBV28 and TRBJ2-7, with TRBD2 matching over 12 bases. The trim removed 5 bases at V and 7 bases at J, leaving 18 bases unmatched. Germline V CDR1 and CDR2: MDHEN, SYDVKM. The CDR3 contains 18 residues. CDR3 in amino acids: CASSTRTLSSGRAGEQYF. The CDR3 DNA reads as TGTGCCAGCAGTACACGAACCTTATCTAGCGGGAGGGCCGGTGAGCAGTACTTC.

This clonotype was found a few times. The rearrangement links TRBV7-2 to TRBJ2-1; TRBD2 matches 8 bases. CDR1 is SGHTA, CDR2 FQGNSA, per germline. The CDR3 covers 15 residues. The V and J ends lost 5 bases and 7 bases, in that order; junction bases with no gene match: 10. For the CDR3, the DNA is TGTGCCAGCAGCCTGACTAGCGTTGGGAAGAATGAGCAGTTCTTC. It is translated as CASSLTSVGKNEQFF.

This clonotype was counted a few times. The chain links TRBV27 to TRBJ2-3; TRBD2 matches at 11 bases. Germline loops: CDR1 MNHEY, CDR2 SMNVEV (reference sequence). The CDR3 sequence is 15 residues long. V lost 1 base and J lost 8; bases outside the gene matches: 5. The CDR3 protein is CASSLYGTSGTTQYF. CDR3 nucleotides: TGTGCCAGCAGTTTATATGGGACTAGCGGTACTACGCAGTATTTT.

This clonotype was picked up a small number of times. The chain joins TRBV10-3 to TRBJ1-1; perhaps TRBD1 as D (5 bases). Germline V gene data show CDR1 as ENHRY and CDR2 as SYGVKD. Trimming cost V 6 bases and J 3 bases, with 11 bases left between them. This CDR3 has 13 residues. The CDR3 DNA is TGTGCCATCAGCCGACAGCCAGACACTGAAGCTTTCTTT. Translation: CAISRQPDTEAFF.